Below are 25 T cell receptor beta chains sequenced from a single sample in a study of cytomegalovirus exposure and HLA in healthy donors. PCR primers comprised 60 Vbeta and 13 Jbeta primers. The data were produced by immunoSEQ multiplex PCR, yet TCRdb's version contains in-frame clones alone and is incomplete. Among 140,000 to 150,000 clones listed, approximately 80% were seen once. The sequenced sample was PBMCs. The receptor source for this set is a male donor in good health and CMV-seronegative.

The rearrangement joins TRBV5-1 to TRBJ2-5; TRBD2 agrees at 7 bases. Trimming cost V 0 bases and J 5 bases; bases outside gene matches: 1. CDR3 length equals 13 residues. CDR1 SGHRS and CDR2 YFSETQ come from the germline V gene. The CDR3 DNA reads as TGCGCCAGCAGCTTGGCCGGGGGGGAGACCCAGTACTTC. Protein: CASSLAGGETQYF.

The chain has TRBV5-1 and TRBJ2-7; TRBD1 matches at 9 bases. The CDR3 runs 14 residues. Germline lookup yields CDR1 SGHRS and CDR2 YFSETQ. After removal of 4 bases from V and 7 bases from J, the junction contained 9 bases not matched to a gene. CDR3 sequence reads: CASSGSTGGLEQYF. CDR3 nucleotide sequence: TGCGCCAGCAGCGGCTCGACAGGGGGGTTAGAGCAGTACTTC.

This chain's CDR3 is CATSRDNMNTEAFF. The DNA of the CDR3 is TGTGCCACCAGCAGGGACAATATGAACACTGAAGCTTTCTTT. The chain joins TRBV15 to TRBJ1-1; D is possibly TRBD1 (5 bases). Germline CDR1 reads LNHNV; CDR2 reads YYDKDF (reference sequence). This CDR3 spans 14 amino acids. The germline V and J ends were trimmed by 3 bases and 0 bases, with 8 bases remaining between them.

The chain has TRBV2 and TRBJ1-5; D remains ambiguous. The germline gives CDR1 SNHLY, CDR2 FYNNEI. Trimming cost V 5 bases and J 8 bases, with 10 bases left between them. The CDR3 loop spans 12 amino acids. CDR3 bases: TGTGCCAGCAGTAGTGGTCAGGAGCCCCAGCATTTT. It encodes CASSSGQEPQHF.

This clone was seen a handful of times. The chain employs TRBV9 and TRBJ2-1, with TRBD2 identical over 10 bases. The CDR3 has 15 residues. V trimming: 3 bases; J trimming: 4 bases; junction bases outside the gene matches: 4. Germline V CDR1 and CDR2: SGDLS, YYNGEE. The CDR3 here is CASSASGGAYNEQFF. CDR3 bases: TGTGCCAGCAGCGCAAGCGGGGGGGCATACAATGAGCAGTTCTTC.

This clone has more than one count but fewer than ten. The junction shows a germline mismatch at one end, possibly a read error. This chain uses TRBV19 with TRBJ2-6; 8 nucleotides line up with TRBD1. This CDR3 has 15 residues. Germline V gene sequence: CDR1 LNHDA, CDR2 SQIVND (reference sequence). The CDR3 reads CASSKVRQGANGLTF. CDR3 DNA: TGTGCCAGTAGCAAGGTTCGGCAGGGGGCCAACGGCCTGACTTTC.

The gene calls are TRBV21-1 and TRBJ2-2; the table calls TRBD1, which could not be checked here. TRBV21-1 is an annotated pseudogene. The CDR3 has 17 amino acids. CDR3 protein: CASRLTFTGGFPGELFF. Written as DNA, the CDR3 is TGTGCCAGCAGACTAACCTTTACAGGGGGCTTCCCCGGGGAGCTGTTTTTT.

This clone was counted only a few times. The chain joins TRBV27 to TRBJ2-1; 8 nucleotides line up with TRBD2. The germline CDR1 and CDR2 sequences are MNHEY and SMNVEV (reference sequence). V shed 5 bases and J 4 bases; nucleotides not matched to a gene: 7. The CDR3 extends over 15 amino acids. CDR3 in DNA: TGTGCCAGCAGTCCCACGGGAGGGGGGTACAATGAGCAGTTCTTC. It translates to CASSPTGGGYNEQFF.

The chain is built from TRBV19 and TRBJ1-5, with D perhaps matching TRBD1 (6 bases). Germline loops: CDR1 LNHDA, CDR2 SQIVND (reference sequence). V lost 10 bases to trimming and J lost 5 bases, with 18 bases between them. The CDR3 has 14 residues. Written as DNA, the CDR3 is TGTGCCAACACCCTAGGGGGAATTGATCAGCCCCAGCATTTT. Residues: CANTLGGIDQPQHF.

The rearrangement links TRBV6-5 to TRBJ2-3, with a weak D call TRBD2 (6 bases). CDR1 is MNHEY and CDR2 is SVGAGI in the germline V gene. The CDR3 runs to 15 residues. The V end lost 0 bases, the J end lost 2 bases, and 9 bases lay between the germline ends. CDR3: CASSYSGLYTDTQYF. Written as DNA, the CDR3 is TGTGCCAGCAGTTACTCCGGACTATACACAGATACGCAGTATTTT.

V gene TRBV18 combines with J gene TRBJ2-1; possible D gene TRBD2, 5 bases. Trimming pared 3 bases from V and 6 bases from J, leaving 12 bases between. Germline V gene lookup returns CDR1 KGHSH and CDR2 LQKENI. The CDR3 is made up of 14 amino acids. Written as DNA, the CDR3 is TGTGCCAGCTCACCTCGTCGTGAGGGCAATGAGCAGTTCTTC. Translated: CASSPRREGNEQFF.

The chain combines TRBV9 with TRBJ1-2, with no clear D. V was clipped by 3 bases and J by 8 bases, with 20 bases between them. CDR3 length equals 15 residues. The germline V gene encodes CDR1 SGDLS and CDR2 YYNGEE. Written as DNA, the CDR3 is TGTGCCAGCAGCGAGGATGGGTGGGCCGGAGGAGGCTACACCTTC. It specifies CASSEDGWAGGGYTF.

The chain uses TRBV28 and TRBJ1-2; D uncertain. This CDR3 spans 14 amino acids. Germline V CDR1 and CDR2: MDHEN, SYDVKM. Deletions cut 3 bases from V and 0 bases from J, with 8 bases between. The CDR3 DNA follows: TGTGCCAGCAGTTTTGGGCAGACTAACTATGGCTACACCTTC. Translating it yields CASSFGQTNYGYTF.

The chain employs TRBV6-6 and TRBJ1-2, with 9 positions matching TRBD1. The CDR3 is 14 amino acids. The ends lost 6 bases at V and 7 bases at J; junction bases unmatched: 9. Germline loops: CDR1 MNHNY, CDR2 SVGAGI (reference sequence). CDR3 nucleotide sequence: TGTGCCAGCAGACTGGCACAGGGGGCGACTGGCTACACCTTC. Its protein product is CASRLAQGATGYTF.

In the case of this clone: Germline and junction disagree at one end, which may indicate a read error. The V gene is TRBV7-7, the J gene TRBJ2-5, with a tentative D call TRBD2 (6 bases). This CDR3 comprises 14 residues. Germline V gives CDR1 SSHAT, CDR2 FNYEAQ (reference sequence). CDR3 amino acids: CASSLGSGPGTQYF. In nucleotides, the CDR3 is TGTGCTAGCAGCTTAGGTAGCGGCCCGGGGACCCAGTACTTC.

The chain couples TRBV5-4 to TRBJ2-1; no clear D gene. CDR1 is SGHNT, CDR2 YYREEE, per germline (reference sequence). There are 13 residues in the CDR3. V shed 0 bases and J shed 5 bases, with 6 bases lying between them. For the CDR3, the DNA is TGTGCCAGCAGCTTGGGGGCCAACAATGAGCAGTTCTTC. Translation: CASSLGANNEQFF.

This clone occurred a few times. The chain links TRBV4-2 to TRBJ1-2; weak D call: TRBD1 (6 bases). The CDR3 is 17 residues long. V lost 1 base, J lost 8 bases, and 23 bases lay in between. CDR1 and CDR2 from the germline V gene are LGHNA and YNFKEQ. CDR3 coding DNA: TGTGCCAGCAGCCAAGTCCCGGCGGCAGGGGCTGTAGGAGGCTACACCTTC. Amino acids: CASSQVPAAGAVGGYTF.

The chain has TRBV10-3 and TRBJ2-1; 9 bases line up with TRBD2. Germline lookup yields CDR1 ENHRY and CDR2 SYGVKD. Trimming removed 7 bases from V and 9 bases from J; junction bases left unmatched: 13. This CDR3 is built from 15 residues. The CDR3 DNA reads as TGTGCCATCACCGGTCGGCTAGCGGGGTCGGGTGAGCAGTTCTTC. This translates into CAITGRLAGSGEQFF.

This sequence joins TRBV6-1 and TRBJ1-1; D is possibly TRBD1 (6 bases). Deletions cut 6 bases from V and 12 bases from J, with 23 bases between. CDR1 and CDR2 (germline): MNHNS, SASEGT. The CDR3 contains 14 residues. The CDR3 here is CASRMSGTRVKPFF. The CDR3 DNA reads as TGTGCCAGCAGGATGTCCGGGACAAGAGTCAAGCCTTTCTTT.

This clone was detected a few times. V usage is TRBV23-1 and J usage is TRBJ2-1, with D perhaps matching TRBD2 (6 bases). TRBV23-1 is flagged as an ORF with uncertain function. V lost 5 bases and J 9 bases, leaving 32 bases between the germline ends. The CDR3 runs to 19 residues. The CDR3 is CASSSGTVFGGQAGTEQFF. CDR3 DNA sequence: TGCGCCAGCAGTTCCGGGACTGTCTTTGGCGGGCAGGCAGGTACTGAGCAGTTCTTC.

This clone was detected a few times. This rearrangement joins TRBV4-3 to TRBJ1-2; 7 bases match TRBD1. V lost 0 bases to trimming and J lost 2 bases; unmatched junction nucleotides: 9. From germline, CDR1 is LGHNA and CDR2 YSLEER. The CDR3 runs to 17 residues. This CDR3 reads CASSQDLGGRLNYGYTF. The CDR3 DNA reads TGCGCCAGCAGCCAAGACCTAGGGGGCCGATTAAACTATGGCTACACCTTC.

Only one count was recorded for this clone. V and J are TRBV14 and TRBJ2-1, with 11 nucleotides matching TRBD1. With 3 bases clipped from V and 3 bases from J, the junction kept 10 bases outside the gene matches. Germline loops: CDR1 SGHDN, CDR2 FVKESK. The length of the CDR3 is 18 residues. CDR3 DNA: TGTGCCAGCAGCCAGGGGCCAGGACAGGGGGCCCTCTACAATGAGCAGTTCTTC. It is translated as CASSQGPGQGALYNEQFF.

The rearrangement links TRBV7-2 to TRBJ2-1; 12 nucleotides match TRBD2. CDR1 is SGHTA and CDR2 is FQGNSA in the germline V gene. This CDR3 is 15 amino acids long. V dropped 5 bases and J dropped 4; count of bases not matched to a gene: 3. CDR3 sequence reads: CASSPGLAGYNEQFF. The CDR3 DNA is TGTGCCAGCAGCCCCGGACTAGCGGGGTACAATGAGCAGTTCTTC.

The chain combines TRBV27 with TRBJ1-6; TRBD1 aligns across 9 bases. Germline V gives CDR1 MNHEY, CDR2 SMNVEV (reference sequence). CDR3 size: 16 residues. The V and J ends lost 0 bases and 7 bases, in that order; junction bases with no gene match: 4. The CDR3 DNA reads TGTGCCAGCAGTTTATCGGGACAGGGAGGGAATTCACCCCTCCACTTT. It encodes CASSLSGQGGNSPLHF.

The chain recombines TRBV7-9 with TRBJ1-2; D is unresolved. V shed 5 bases and J shed 4 bases, with 20 bases lying between them. The CDR3 contains 16 residues. Germline CDR1 and CDR2: SEHNR and FQNEAQ (reference sequence). CDR3 in DNA: TGTGCCAGCAGCCGTCGTTCCGATTTCCCTACCTATGGCTACACCTTC. Its translation is CASSRRSDFPTYGYTF. The whole variable domain, filled in from reference TRBV7-9 and TRBJ1-2, reads DTGVSQNPRHKITKRGQNVTFRCDPISEHNRLYWYRQTLGQGPEFLTYFQNEAQLEKSRLLSDRFSAERPKGSFSTLEIQRTEQGDSAMYLCASSRRSDFPTYGYTFGSGTRLTVV.